This T cell receptor (beta chain) was retrieved from a study of neurological immune-mediated disorders (dated by TCRdb to about 2019). For the wider study: Peripheral blood TCR-beta repertoires from patients with HTLV-I-associated myelopathy (HAM/TSP), patients with multiple sclerosis, and healthy controls were compared in the study using UMI-based sequencing. Alongside PBMC samples, the set of around 99 TCR-beta libraries contained longitudinal samples, technical triplicates, and paired CD4+ and CD8+ T-cell subsets that had been sorted. To precisely calculate how much the frequency of each individual clone varied, libraries were sequenced in technical triplicate. Of the 70 or so subjects in the cohort, about 15 were HAM/TSP patients, some 35 were multiple sclerosis patients, and some 20 were healthy controls. What the authors observed across the whole study: No identical CDR3 amino acid sequences were found to be shared among expanded clones across subjects, suggesting that TCR-beta repertoires were private in all groups. TCR clonal expansion was highest in HAM/TSP patients and lowest in MS patients, with MS patients falling below even healthy controls.

This clonotype was found many times. This receptor's antigen is unknown. Nothing much larger sits one base from this clone, and base qualities are not available. cDNA was synthesized by template-switch 5'RACE using a primer with a 10-nucleotide random unique molecular identifier that tagged each TCR transcript. Every sequencing run covered 15-18 subjects and yielded more than 160 million TCR-beta sequences. Total RNA was extracted with the RNeasy kit. TCR-beta VDJ regions were amplified with primers for the TCR constant region and the 5'RACE anchor, using the KAPA Real-time Library Amplification kit. Sample indexes and Illumina adaptors were added in a first PCR, and a second PCR then increased library yield. After Ampure bead purification, the TCR product of roughly 650 bp was size-selected on a 2% E-gel SizeSelection system. Library quality was checked on a Bioanalyzer, concentration was measured with Qubit, and libraries were quantified with the Kapa Library Quantification kit before pooling. Libraries were sequenced paired-end 2 x 150 bp on an Illumina HiSeq 2500. To increase sequence diversity, about 25-31% phiX was spiked into each library pool. The original methods were these. The UMI-based MiGEC pipeline processed quality-filtered reads and removed over 75% of raw TCR sequences during error correction. IMGT germline references were used for alignment of VDJ genes, and clonotypes were defined by a unique CDR3 amino acid sequence together with V-J genes. Clonal expansion, Shannon diversity, and CDR3 relatedness (CalcPairwiseDistances, ClusterSamples) were evaluated with VDJtools, and phylogenetic trees were built with CLCbio workbench. A clone was classed as expanded if it had 8 or more unique UMIs, a cutoff based on coefficient-of-variation modelling across technical triplicates. TCRdb trimmed public reads at Q25 via fastp, called clones via MiXCR and kept in-frame beta chains. Each record represents a unique CDR3 protein, reported with the most common genes and DNA among its rows. These V and J calls originate from TCRdb's pipeline instead of the authors' own analysis. The sample includes more than 55,000 distinct CDR3 sequences, with around 24% observed a single time. Together, the top ten hold about 4.9% of the sample.

What the time point label conveys for this sample: technical triplicate 2. Unsorted PBMC libraries were generated from 2 million PBMCs stored in RNAlater at -80 °C until RNA extraction. Peripheral blood was subjected to Ficoll-Hypaque density gradient centrifugation to isolate PBMCs, which were then cryopreserved in liquid nitrogen. Sample: PBMCs. This clonotype originated in a man in his sixties with HTLV-1-associated myelopathy (HAM/TSP).

In nucleotide form, the sequence is TGCGCCAGCAGCTTGAACGGGAAAGAGACCCAGTACTTC. Its protein reads: CASSLNGKETQYF. Recombination linked TRBV5-1 to TRBJ2-5, with TRBD2 as a weak D call on 5 bases. From its cysteine to its phenylalanine, the CDR3 spans 13 amino acids. Kept here is only the CDR3 DNA, which spans 39 bases and is read in frame from base 1. CDR1 SGHRS and CDR2 YFSETQ are derived from the germline V gene. V gives up 1 base and J gives up 3 bases, and the segment between their germline ends measures 7 bases.